Listed below are T cell receptor beta chains from one sample, sequenced in a study of post-analysis software for immune sequencing data. Using its own MiXCR run on the PCR reads, TCRdb lists one record per CDR3 protein. This sample yields almost 700,000 distinct CDR3 sequences, of which about 60% are seen a single time; approximately 10% belongs to the top ten. The sample taken for sequencing was blood. The source of these receptors is a girl aged 2-15 years with multiple sclerosis. CDR3s include the opening cysteine and the closing phenylalanine or tryptophan. Each record gives: CDR3 DNA, CDR3 protein, J gene, clone size, D gene, V gene, CDR3 length. D genes are given only for firm matches. Rows give clone size only sometimes, using once, few, many, or a class for an expanded clone.

TGTGCCAGCAGCCCCCAACCGCAGGTCCAAGAGACCCAGTACTTC,CASSPQPQVQETQYF,TRBJ2-5,-,-,TRBV7-9,15
TGTGCCATCAGTGACTCAGCAGGCTCCTACGAGCAGTACTTC,CAISDSAGSYEQYF,TRBJ2-7,-,-,TRBV10-3,14
TGCAGCGTTGCAGTGGCGGATGGCTACACCTTC,CSVAVADGYTF,TRBJ1-2,few,-,TRBV29-1,11
TGTGCCAGCAGTGAGACAGCCTCCTACGAGCAGTACTTC,CASSETASYEQYF,TRBJ2-7,-,-,TRBV6-6,13
TGTGCCAGCAGCGCGGTCACCCGAGCGGGAGCCCCCCCATTTGAGCAGTTCTTC,CASSAVTRAGAPPFEQFF,TRBJ2-1,few,TRBD2,TRBV9,18
TGTGCCAGTAGTGAAGCAGGGCTTACGCAGTATTTT,CASSEAGLTQYF,TRBJ2-3,-,-,TRBV19,12
TGTGCCAGCAGAATGGGTGCAACTAATGAAAAACTGTTTTTT,CASRMGATNEKLFF,TRBJ1-4,-,-,TRBV6-5,14
TGTGCCAGCAGTTCGAACAGGCAACGGGGCTCCTACAATGAGCAGTTCTTC,CASSSNRQRGSYNEQFF,TRBJ2-1,-,-,TRBV6-5,17
TGCAGTGCTAGAGATGTAACTAGCGGGAGGGGTGAGCAGTTCTTC,CSARDVTSGRGEQFF,TRBJ2-1,-,TRBD2,TRBV20-1,15
TGCAGCGAGCGCCGGGGGGTTACGCAGTATTTT,CSERRGVTQYF,TRBJ2-3,few,TRBD2,TRBV29-1,11
TGTGCCAGCAGTGTGTTAGCGGGCCCCTACAATGAGCGGTTCTTC,CASSVLAGPYNERFF,TRBJ2-1,once,TRBD2,TRBV2,15
TGTGCCAGCACTTATGGGGGTCTAGCGGGCAATGAGCAGTTCTTC,CASTYGGLAGNEQFF,TRBJ2-1,few,TRBD2,TRBV7-2,15
TGCGCCGGCAGCCAACTATTAGCGGGAGGGCTGAACGAGCAGTACTTC,CAGSQLLAGGLNEQYF,TRBJ2-7,-,TRBD2,TRBV4-1,16
TGTGCCAGCAGCCAACTAGCGGGAGCCCCAGAGACCCAGTACTTC,CASSQLAGAPETQYF,TRBJ2-5,-,TRBD2,TRBV14,15
TGTGCCAGCAGCCCGGGGGGGCTTCTAGCGCAGTACTTC,CASSPGGLLAQYF,TRBJ2-7,-,TRBD2,TRBV7-8,13
TGCAGTGCTAGTGTGGAGGGGGCCTGGCTCACTGAAGCTTTCTTT,CSASVEGAWLTEAFF,TRBJ1-1,-,TRBD1,TRBV20-1,15
TGTGCCAGCAGCCAGACTGGGGTATACAATGAGCAGTTCTTC,CASSQTGVYNEQFF,TRBJ2-1,few,-,TRBV11-3,14
TGTGCCAGCGCGCGGGAAACAGATACGCAGTATTTT,CASARETDTQYF,TRBJ2-3,-,-,TRBV10-3,12
TGTGCCAGCAGTTTACCAAGCAATCAGCCCCAGCATTTT,CASSLPSNQPQHF,TRBJ1-5,-,-,TRBV7-2,13
TGTGCCAGCAGCCAAGATGCGACAGGTCATGGCTACACCTTC,CASSQDATGHGYTF,TRBJ1-2,-,-,TRBV3-1,14
TGTGCCAGCAGCTCGGAGGGACTAGCGGGACCACCAAGCTCCTACAATGAGCAGTTCTTC,CASSSEGLAGPPSSYNEQFF,TRBJ2-1,once,TRBD2,TRBV27,20
TGTGCCAGCAGCGTTACTAGCTTAAGCTCCTACAATGAGCAGTACTTC,CASSVTSLSSYNEQYF,TRBJ2-7,-,-,TRBV9,16
TGTGCCAGCCCCCTCCCGGGACAGAACACTGAAGCTTTCTTT,CASPLPGQNTEAFF,TRBJ1-1,-,-,TRBV28,14
TGCGCCAGCAGCTTGGAAAGGGCCCACGAGCAGTACTTC,CASSLERAHEQYF,TRBJ2-7,few,-,TRBV5-1,13
TGTGCCAGCAGCCGCGGACAGGGGGCGCATGGCTACACCTTC,CASSRGQGAHGYTF,TRBJ1-2,-,TRBD1,TRBV7-3,14
TGCGCCAGCGGTGAACTAGCTCAAGGGAAGTTCTTC,CASGELAQGKFF,TRBJ2-1,-,-,TRBV10-1,12
TGTGCCAGCAGCCCAAATAGCGGGGGAAACACAGATACGCAGTATTTT,CASSPNSGGNTDTQYF,TRBJ2-3,-,TRBD2,TRBV7-9,16
TGTGCCACCAGCAGAGACTTCGGGGGGCCAACTGGGGCCAACGTCCTGACTTTC,CATSRDFGGPTGANVLTF,TRBJ2-6,-,-,TRBV15,18
TGCAGTGCTGGCGGACGATTCTCTAACTATGGCTACACCTTC,CSAGGRFSNYGYTF,TRBJ1-2,-,-,TRBV20-1,14
TGTGCCAGCAGTTTAGAAACCTTCACAGATACGCAGTATTTT,CASSLETFTDTQYF,TRBJ2-3,-,-,TRBV12-3/TRBV12-4,14
TGCAGTGCTAAACCGGGAGGTCCCAGCACTGAAGCTTTCTTT,CSAKPGGPSTEAFF,TRBJ1-1,-,-,TRBV20-1,14
TGTGCCAGCAGCCAAGATCGAATCGCGGGGATAGGGGGCTACACCTTC,CASSQDRIAGIGGYTF,TRBJ1-2,few,-,TRBV4-2,16
TGCAGTGCCATACAGGTCCTACAAGAGACCCAGTACTTC,CSAIQVLQETQYF,TRBJ2-5,-,-,TRBV20-1,13
TGTGCCAGCAGCCCATATGGGGGTGAGCAGTTCTTC,CASSPYGGEQFF,TRBJ2-1,few,-,TRBV11-2,12
TGCAGCGTTGAAGACTCCTGGTCCCCGAACACTGAAGCTTTCTTT,CSVEDSWSPNTEAFF,TRBJ1-1,-,-,TRBV29-1,15
TGCAGCGTGTACCGACAGGGCCGGGAGACCCAGTACTTC,CSVYRQGRETQYF,TRBJ2-5,-,TRBD1,TRBV29-1,13
TGCAGTGCTAATGGAGGCGGACTAGCCGCCAGCACAGATACGCAGTATTTT,CSANGGGLAASTDTQYF,TRBJ2-3,-,TRBD2,TRBV20-1,17
TGTGCCAGCAGTCGAAAGGGACGCACAGATACGCAGTATTTT,CASSRKGRTDTQYF,TRBJ2-3,few,-,TRBV6-2/TRBV6-3,14
TGTGCCAGCAGTGTATGGGGGGAAGCTTTCTTT,CASSVWGEAFF,TRBJ1-1,-,-,TRBV6-1,11
TGTGCCAGCAGCGACCGATGGGGACCGAACACCGGGGAGCTGTTTTTT,CASSDRWGPNTGELFF,TRBJ2-2,-,-,TRBV7-2,16
TGTGCCAGCAGCCAAGTATGGGCGGAGAACACTGAAGCTTTCTTT,CASSQVWAENTEAFF,TRBJ1-1,-,-,TRBV3-1,15